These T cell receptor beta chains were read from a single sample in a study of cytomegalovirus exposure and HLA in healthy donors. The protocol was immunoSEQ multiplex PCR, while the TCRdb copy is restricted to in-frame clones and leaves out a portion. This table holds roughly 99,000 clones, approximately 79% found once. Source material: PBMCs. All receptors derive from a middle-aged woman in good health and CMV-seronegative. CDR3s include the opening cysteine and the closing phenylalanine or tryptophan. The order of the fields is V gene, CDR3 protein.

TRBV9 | CASSVGDRLASEAFF
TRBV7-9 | CSSSSGTGVKNNEKLFF
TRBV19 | CASSIDDNYEQYF
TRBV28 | CASSLGPSYEQYF
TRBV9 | CASSPPGTVNSPLHF
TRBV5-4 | CASRSGGGPYGYTF
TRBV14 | CASSQESTSGVVKNIQYF
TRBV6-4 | CASSVRVGETQYF
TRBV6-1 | CASSTSGVYEQFF
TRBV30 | CAWSTGAYYGYTF
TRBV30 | CAWVDRQSSYNEQFF
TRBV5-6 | CASSQGGVSNEQYF
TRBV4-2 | CASSLGGRGWDTQYF
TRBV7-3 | CASSKTSGATYNEQFF
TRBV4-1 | CASSQVAVANYGYTF
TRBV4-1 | CASSQEGEPGEAFF
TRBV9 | CASSPSTDTYNEQFF
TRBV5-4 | CASSRTADNSPLHF
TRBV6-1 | CASSEVTGYYGYTF
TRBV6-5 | CASSYSVQGNTEAFF
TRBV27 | CASSLSMTSYTGELFF
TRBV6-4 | CASQWETGVCNTEAFF
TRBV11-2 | CASSRRQGNQQETQYF
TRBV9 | CASSAGQGYSLAKNIQYF
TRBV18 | CASSRGETQYF
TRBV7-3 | CASSLGQNQPQHF
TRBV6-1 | CASSVDRVRSFGGYTF
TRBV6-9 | CARGGQGGYTF
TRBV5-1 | CASSSQASGGETQYF
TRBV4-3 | CASSQAPHRSGAPGELFF
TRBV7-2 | CASSLGDEQYF
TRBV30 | CAAVQTGELFF
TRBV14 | CASSQDLTGRDEQYF
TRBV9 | CASSVANRGEYGYTF
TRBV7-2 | CASSPGTGRHQPQHF
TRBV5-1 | CASSSGGSGNTIYF
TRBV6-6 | CASSYSTVDSPLHF